This T cell receptor (beta chain) was obtained from a study of cytomegalovirus exposure and HLA in healthy donors. This CDR3 has 16 residues. The study ran its PCR with 60 Vbeta and 13 Jbeta primers. Method: immunoSEQ multiplex PCR; TCRdb's copy keeps in-frame clones and lacks some. This repertoire shows some 110,000 clones, around four fifths found once; its top ten account for about 1.6%. The TCR sequence derives from a man in his fifties or sixties in good health and CMV-seronegative. The material sequenced was PBMCs. This chain uses TRBV21-1 with TRBJ1-2; the D segment call TRBD1 is taken from the table without a DNA check. TRBV21-1 is a pseudogene segment. Here the CDR3 reads CARMLPGQGLDYGYTF. In nucleotides, the CDR3 is TGTGCCAGAATGCTTCCGGGACAGGGGTTGGACTATGGCTACACCTTC.